A single sample is the source of the 5 T cell receptor beta chains below, sequenced in a study of CXCR3-negative and CXCR3-positive naive CD8 T cells. Via 5' RACE with UMI labels, TRB cDNA libraries were prepared. TCRdb reprocessed the 5' RACE reads; each CDR3 protein has one entry and no DNA is given. This table lists 85,000 to 130,000 distinct CDR3 sequences. No antigen is known for these receptors. Study-wide points: CXCR3-positive naive cells carried more hydrophobic TRB CDR3s than CXCR3-negative ones.

Specimen: naive CXCR3+ CD8+ T cells from blood. Stated subset: CD45RO-CCR7+CD27+CD95- naive CD8+ T cells expressing CXCR3 (TNR3+). The receptors were gathered from a human donor in good health. Some clones in this sample may be carry-over from other donors' samples.

The chain joins TRBV2 to TRBJ2-7; as DNA is missing, the TRBD1 call by TCRdb cannot be tested. There are 16 residues in the CDR3. The germline CDR1 and CDR2 sequences are SNHLY and FYNNEI. This chain's CDR3 is CASSEATGTGPYEQYF.

The genes are TRBV29-1 and TRBJ2-7. Germline CDR1 is SQVTM and CDR2 is ANQGSEA. This CDR3 is built from 12 residues. The CDR3 loop reads CSVEDGDYEQYF.

The chain recombines TRBV7-2 with TRBJ2-2; the D gene TCRdb calls, TRBD2, cannot be checked with no DNA. Germline CDR1 SGHTA, CDR2 FQGNSA. The CDR3 totals 16 residues. The CDR3 protein is CASSPTRPLNTGELFF.

This chain uses TRBV20-1 with TRBJ1-1. The CDR3 extends over 13 amino acids. Germline-derived CDR1 and CDR2 are DFQATT and SNEGSKA (reference sequence). Here the CDR3 reads CSARGALGTEAFF.

The chain couples TRBV20-1 to TRBJ2-5; absent DNA, TCRdb's TRBD2 call cannot be checked. The CDR3 is made up of 14 amino acids. Germline V gene lookup returns CDR1 DFQATT and CDR2 SNEGSKA (reference sequence). CDR3 amino acids: CSARSGGAAETQYF.